This T cell receptor beta chain originates from a study of cytomegalovirus exposure and HLA in healthy donors. Trimming stripped 2 bases from V and 1 base from J, with 16 bases between. Germline lookup yields CDR1 SGHRS and CDR2 YFSETQ. CDR3 length: 17 residues. Points from the study as a whole: With high specificity and sensitivity, the classifier reportedly diagnosed cytomegalovirus status.

A note on this clone: No antigen is known for it.

Assay used: immunoSEQ multiplex PCR; TCRdb lists only in-frame clones, some missing. The table shows a few hundred thousand clones, with 80% to 95% occurring only once. The sample was PBMCs. The gene calls are TRBV5-1 and TRBJ1-5; D unclear. The sequence was obtained from a woman aged 18-29 years in good health and CMV-seronegative. Here the CDR3 reads CASSFPATPNSNQPQHF. CDR3 DNA sequence: TGCGCCAGCAGCTTTCCGGCGACACCAAACAGCAATCAGCCCCAGCATTTT.